This TCR beta chain was observed in a study of cytomegalovirus exposure and HLA in healthy donors. Profiled with immunoSEQ multiplex PCR; TCRdb holds only in-frame clones, not every one. The data contain some 290,000 clones, 70% to 90% of them seen just once; the ten biggest clones take up more than 0.95%. The CDR3 spans 16 residues. V was trimmed by 0 bases and J by 12 bases, leaving 21 bases between them. Germline V gene lookup returns CDR1 SGHDT and CDR2 YYEEEE. The sample taken for sequencing was PBMCs. The chain couples TRBV5-6 to TRBJ1-4; D unresolved. This sequence was found in a man aged 25 to 40 in good health and CMV-seronegative. The chain's CDR3 is CASSLAPRGSVSELFF. The DNA of the CDR3 is TGTGCCAGCAGCTTGGCCCCGCGTGGGTCTGTTAGCGAACTGTTTTTT.